The 17 T cell receptor beta chains given below trace back to one sample, sequenced in a study of control samples from healthy donors and cancer patients. Data came from immunoSEQ multiplex PCR; TCRdb stores just in-frame clones and leaves some out. The profile shows fewer than 65,000 clones, approximately 89% of them singletons. Sequencing was carried out using PBMCs. Receptors originate from a man in his forties or fifties with colorectal cancer.

This rearrangement joins TRBV2 to TRBJ1-5; tentatively, D is TRBD1 (6 bases). V was trimmed by 6 bases and J by 0 bases, leaving 12 bases between them. Germline V gene data show CDR1 as SNHLY and CDR2 as FYNNEI. This CDR3 has 15 amino acids. The CDR3 DNA reads TGTGCCAGCAGGGGGGACAATAATAGCAATCAGCCCCAGCATTTT. Translated: CASRGDNNSNQPQHF.

The chain joins TRBV12-3 or TRBV12-4 to TRBJ2-7, with D tentatively TRBD2 (5 bases). Trimming cost V 1 base and J 7 bases, with 5 bases left between them. This CDR3 is 11 amino acids long. CDR3 sequence (DNA): TGTGCCAGCAGTTTAGGAGGGGAGCAGTACTTC. Encoded protein: CASSLGGEQYF.

V gene TRBV2 combines with J gene TRBJ2-7; the D gene could be TRBD1 or TRBD2 (5 bases each). Germline V gene sequence: CDR1 SNHLY, CDR2 FYNNEI. Trimming took off 5 bases at V and 5 bases at J, with 10 bases between the two ends. The CDR3 has 12 residues. The CDR3 DNA is TGTGCCAGCAGTACTGGGACCCACGAGCAGTACTTC. As protein: CASSTGTHEQYF.

V is TRBV5-4 and J is TRBJ2-3; TRBD1 matches at 10 bases. V dropped 4 bases and J dropped 4; count of bases not matched to a gene: 3. This CDR3 is built from 14 residues. Per germline, CDR1 SGHNT and CDR2 YYREEE (reference sequence). In DNA form, the CDR3 reads TGTGCCAGCAGCCTAGGACAGGGGGCAGATACGCAGTATTTT. It is translated as CASSLGQGADTQYF.

The chain uses TRBV7-9 and TRBJ2-7, with D perhaps TRBD2 (6 bases). Trimming stripped 1 base from V and 2 bases from J, with 12 bases between. The CDR3 runs to 15 residues. Germline V gene data show CDR1 as SEHNR and CDR2 as FQNEAQ (reference sequence). The CDR3 sequence is CASSLELAAPYEQYF. The CDR3 DNA sequence: TGTGCCAGCAGCTTAGAACTAGCCGCACCCTACGAGCAGTACTTC.

The table lists this clone with a count of one. The chain joins TRBV11-2 to TRBJ2-3; TRBD2 matches at 10 bases. Losses at the gene ends were 2 bases for V and 1 base for J; bases not matched to a gene: 9. The germline V gene encodes CDR1 SGHAT and CDR2 FQNNGV. The CDR3 loop spans 18 amino acids. The CDR3 DNA follows: TGTGCCAGCAGCTTACTACTAGCGGGAATTCGGCGCACAGATACGCAGTATTTT. Protein: CASSLLLAGIRRTDTQYF.

The chain combines TRBV5-6 with TRBJ1-6; weak D call: TRBD1 (6 bases). The CDR3 covers 14 residues. Germline V gene sequence: CDR1 SGHDT, CDR2 YYEEEE. The germline V and J ends were trimmed by 6 bases and 10 bases, with 17 bases remaining between them. This chain's CDR3 is CASTWDTGTSPLHF. In DNA, the CDR3 is TGTGCCAGCACCTGGGACACAGGCACCTCACCCCTCCACTTT. The full variable domain, with the rest looked up from reference TRBV5-6 and TRBJ1-6, is DAGVTQSPTHLIKTRGQQVTLRCSPKSGHDTVSWYQQALGQGPQFIFQYYEEEERQRGNFPDRFSGHQFPNYSSELNVNALLLGDSALYLCASTWDTGTSPLHFGNGTRLTVT.

The gene calls are TRBV9 and TRBJ1-1, with D hard to call. The germline V gene encodes CDR1 SGDLS and CDR2 YYNGEE. The CDR3 sequence is 13 residues long. V was pared by 4 bases and J by 4 bases, with 11 bases between. CDR3 protein: CASSMRTGTEAFF. The DNA of the CDR3 is TGTGCCAGCAGCATGCGTACGGGCACTGAAGCTTTCTTT.

V is TRBV28 and J is TRBJ2-3; D tentatively fits TRBD1 or TRBD2 (6 bases each). CDR1 and CDR2 (germline): MDHEN, SYDVKM. This CDR3 contains 15 residues. V was cut by 7 bases and J by 6 bases, with 20 bases left in between. The CDR3 loop reads CASTTPRGGKDTQYF. The CDR3 DNA is TGTGCCAGCACCACGCCGAGAGGGGGGAAGGATACGCAGTATTTT.

The V and J genes are TRBV7-2 and TRBJ2-7; 11 nucleotides agree with TRBD2. Losses at the gene ends were 6 bases for V and 3 bases for J; bases not matched to a gene: 7. Per the germline V gene, CDR1 is SGHTA and CDR2 is FQGNSA. CDR3 size: 15 residues. This CDR3 reads CASSSTGLAGYEQYF. The CDR3 DNA is TGTGCCAGCAGTTCCACCGGACTAGCGGGCTACGAGCAGTACTTC.

This clone showed up just once. The identical CDR3 is also encoded by other nucleotide sequences in the sample. The chain recombines TRBV11-3 with TRBJ2-1, with 7 positions matching TRBD1. Germline V gene data show CDR1 as SGHNT and CDR2 as YENEEA. V lost 5 bases, J lost 1 base, and 5 bases stayed unmatched. CDR3 size: 15 residues. The CDR3 loop reads CASSPGQVSYNEQFF. In DNA, the CDR3 is TGTGCCAGCAGCCCCGGACAGGTATCCTACAATGAGCAGTTCTTC. The full variable domain, with the rest looked up from reference TRBV11-3 and TRBJ2-1, is EAGVVQSPRYKIIEKKQPVAFWCNPISGHNTLYWYLQNLGQGPELLIRYENEEAVDDSQLPKDRFSAERLKGVDSTLKIQPAELGDSAVYLCASSPGQVSYNEQFFGPGTRLTVL.

The rearrangement uses TRBV5-1 and TRBJ1-1; unclear D gene. Germline CDR1 reads SGHRS; CDR2 reads YFSETQ. V was cut by 4 bases and J by 1 base, with 14 bases left in between. This CDR3 has 15 residues. Written as DNA, the CDR3 is TGCGCCAGCAGCGGGAGCGGACGATCGAACACTGAAGCTTTCTTT. Protein: CASSGSGRSNTEAFF.

The chain combines TRBV2 with TRBJ2-5, with unresolved D. The CDR3 spans 11 residues. The germline gives CDR1 SNHLY, CDR2 FYNNEI. Trimming removed 5 bases from V and 4 bases from J, with 5 bases in between. CDR3 region: CASSPRETQYF. CDR3 coding DNA: TGTGCCAGCAGTCCCAGAGAGACCCAGTACTTC. The variable domain in full, completed from reference TRBV2 and TRBJ2-5, reads EPEVTQTPSHQVTQMGQEVILRCVPISNHLYFYWYRQILGQKVEFLVSFYNNEISEKSEIFDDQFSVERPDGSNFTLKIRSTKLEDSAMYFCASSPRETQYFGPGTRLLVL.

Comment on this clone: Relative to the germline gene, one junction end is altered; a read error may explain this. This sequence joins TRBV7-7 and TRBJ2-1, with D perhaps matching TRBD2 (5 bases). Germline CDR1 is SSHAT and CDR2 is FNYEAQ (reference sequence). The CDR3 has 16 amino acids. In nucleotides, the CDR3 is TGTGCTAGCAGCTTAGGGAGCTCTCCCCCCCTCAATGAGCAGTTCTTC. The encoded protein is CASSLGSSPPLNEQFF.

The chain couples TRBV4-3 to TRBJ2-1; 8 bases map to TRBD2. V gave up 3 bases and J gave up 4 bases; unmatched junction bases: 2. CDR1 LGHNA and CDR2 YSLEER come from the germline V gene. The CDR3 spans 14 residues. Here the CDR3 DNA reads TGCGCCAGCAGCCAGGGCGGGGGGTACAATGAGCAGTTCTTC. Translated, it gives CASSQGGGYNEQFF.

V gene TRBV7-3 combines with J gene TRBJ2-2; no firm D call. This CDR3 is built from 15 residues. Germline V gene lookup returns CDR1 SGHTA and CDR2 FQGTGA. V was trimmed by 5 bases and J by 2 bases, leaving 12 bases between them. This chain's CDR3 is CASSLMAFNTGELFF. The CDR3 nucleotides are TGTGCCAGCAGCCTCATGGCGTTCAACACCGGGGAGCTGTTTTTT.

The V call is TRBV4-1, the J call TRBJ1-4; possible D gene TRBD1, 6 bases. From germline, CDR1 is MGHRA and CDR2 YSYEKL. Trimming cost V 6 bases and J 4 bases, with 18 bases left between them. The CDR3 sequence is 16 residues long. The CDR3 DNA follows: TGCGCCAGCAGAACAGGGTCCAAAAGAGATAATGAAAAACTGTTTTTT. Its protein is CASRTGSKRDNEKLFF.